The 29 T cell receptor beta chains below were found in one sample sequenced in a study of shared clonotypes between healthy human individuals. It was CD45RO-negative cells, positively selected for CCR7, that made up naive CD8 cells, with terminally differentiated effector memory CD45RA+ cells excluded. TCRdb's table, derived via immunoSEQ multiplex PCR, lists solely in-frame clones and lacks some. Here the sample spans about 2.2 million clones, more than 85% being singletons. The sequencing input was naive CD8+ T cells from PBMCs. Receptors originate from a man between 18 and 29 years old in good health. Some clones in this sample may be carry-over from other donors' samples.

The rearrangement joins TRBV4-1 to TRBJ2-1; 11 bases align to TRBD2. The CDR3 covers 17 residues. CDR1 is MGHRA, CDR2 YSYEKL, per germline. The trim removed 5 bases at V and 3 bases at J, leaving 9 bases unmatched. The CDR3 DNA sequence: TGCGCCAGCAGCGAGCTACCGGGACTAGCGGACTACAATGAGCAGTTCTTC. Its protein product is CASSELPGLADYNEQFF.

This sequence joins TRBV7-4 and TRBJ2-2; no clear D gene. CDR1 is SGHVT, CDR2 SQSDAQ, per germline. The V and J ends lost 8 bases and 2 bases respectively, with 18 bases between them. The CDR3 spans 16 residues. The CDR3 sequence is CASRLAPSPNTGELFF. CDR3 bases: TGTGCCAGCCGCCTTGCTCCCTCCCCCAACACCGGGGAGCTGTTTTTT. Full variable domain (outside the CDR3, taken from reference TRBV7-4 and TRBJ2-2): GAGVSQSPRYKVAKRGRDVALRCDSISGHVTLYWYRQTLGQGSEVLTYSQSDAQRDKSGRPSGRFSAERPERSVSTLKIQRTEQGDSAVYLCASRLAPSPNTGELFFGEGSRLTVL.

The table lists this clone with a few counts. CDR3 DNA sequence: TGCGCCAGCAGCTTGTCTCCCAGAGAAGCTTTCTTT. Protein sequence: CASSLSPREAFF. The rearrangement uses TRBV5-1 and TRBJ1-1; no clear D gene. The CDR3 length is 12 residues. V lost 1 base and J lost 8, with 9 bases in between. In germline, CDR1 is SGHRS, CDR2 YFSETQ.

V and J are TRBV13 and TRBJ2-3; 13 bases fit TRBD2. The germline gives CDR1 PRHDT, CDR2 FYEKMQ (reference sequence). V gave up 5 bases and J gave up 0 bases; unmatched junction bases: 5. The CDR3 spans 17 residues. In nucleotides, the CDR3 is TGTGCCAGCAGCCCCTGGACTAGCGGGAGCAGCACAGATACGCAGTATTTT. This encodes CASSPWTSGSSTDTQYF.

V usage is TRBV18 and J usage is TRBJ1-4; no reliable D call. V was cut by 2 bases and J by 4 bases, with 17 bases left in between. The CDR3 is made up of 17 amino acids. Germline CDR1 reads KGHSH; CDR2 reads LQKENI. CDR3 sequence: CASSPGSLLGYNEKLFF. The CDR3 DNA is TGTGCCAGCTCACCAGGATCCCTGCTAGGGTATAATGAAAAACTGTTTTTT.

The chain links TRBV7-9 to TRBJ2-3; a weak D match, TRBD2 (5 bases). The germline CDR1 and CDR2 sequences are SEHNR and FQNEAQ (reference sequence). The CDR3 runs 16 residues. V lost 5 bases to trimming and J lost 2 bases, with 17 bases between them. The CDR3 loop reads CASSPGLLGPTDTQYF. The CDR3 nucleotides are TGTGCCAGCAGCCCAGGACTGCTTGGCCCCACAGATACGCAGTATTTT.

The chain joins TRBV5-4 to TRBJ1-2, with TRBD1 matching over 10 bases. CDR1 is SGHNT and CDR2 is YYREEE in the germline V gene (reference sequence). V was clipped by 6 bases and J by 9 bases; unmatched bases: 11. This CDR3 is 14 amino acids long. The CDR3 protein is CASTLRDRGVRYTF. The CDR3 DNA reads TGTGCCAGCACCCTCCGGGACAGGGGTGTCCGCTACACCTTC.

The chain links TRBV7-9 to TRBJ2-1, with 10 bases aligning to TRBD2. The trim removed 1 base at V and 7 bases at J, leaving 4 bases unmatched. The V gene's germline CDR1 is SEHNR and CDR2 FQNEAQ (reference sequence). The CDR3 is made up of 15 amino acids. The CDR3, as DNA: TGTGCCAGCAGCTTAGTTACTAGCGGGGTTAATGAGCAGTTCTTC. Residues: CASSLVTSGVNEQFF.

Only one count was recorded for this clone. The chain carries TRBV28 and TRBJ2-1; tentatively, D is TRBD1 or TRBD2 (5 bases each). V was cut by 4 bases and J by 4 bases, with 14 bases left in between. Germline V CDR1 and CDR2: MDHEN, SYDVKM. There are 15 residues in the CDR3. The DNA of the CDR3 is TGTGCCAGCAGTTCCGACTGGGGGAATTACAATGAGCAGTTCTTC. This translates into CASSSDWGNYNEQFF.

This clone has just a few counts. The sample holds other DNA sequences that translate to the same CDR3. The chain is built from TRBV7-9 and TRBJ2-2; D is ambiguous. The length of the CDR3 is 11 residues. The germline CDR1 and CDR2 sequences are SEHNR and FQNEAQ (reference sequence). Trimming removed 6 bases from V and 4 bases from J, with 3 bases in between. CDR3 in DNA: TGTGCCAGCAGAAGCACCGGGGAGCTGTTTTTT. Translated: CASRSTGELFF.

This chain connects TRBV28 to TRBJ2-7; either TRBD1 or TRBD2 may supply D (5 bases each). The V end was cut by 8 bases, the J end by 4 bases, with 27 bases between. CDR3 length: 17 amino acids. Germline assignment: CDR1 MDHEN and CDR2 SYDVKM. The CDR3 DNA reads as TGTGCCAGCCGGGACCGGGGCACGGGCTCGCTAAATTACGAGCAGTACTTC. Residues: CASRDRGTGSLNYEQYF.

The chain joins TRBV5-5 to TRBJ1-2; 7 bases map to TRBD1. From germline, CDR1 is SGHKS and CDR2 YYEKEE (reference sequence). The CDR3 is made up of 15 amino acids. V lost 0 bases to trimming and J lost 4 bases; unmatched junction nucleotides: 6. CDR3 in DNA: TGTGCCAGCAGCTTGGCCCCGACAGGGAGCTATGGCTACACCTTC. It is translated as CASSLAPTGSYGYTF.

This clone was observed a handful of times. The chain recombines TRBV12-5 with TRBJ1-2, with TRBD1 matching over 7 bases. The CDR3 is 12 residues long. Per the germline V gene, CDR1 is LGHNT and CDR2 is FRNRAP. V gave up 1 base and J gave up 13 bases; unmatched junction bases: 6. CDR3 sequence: CASGLGQGLSTF. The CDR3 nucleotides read TGTGCTAGTGGTTTGGGACAGGGTTTATCCACCTTC.

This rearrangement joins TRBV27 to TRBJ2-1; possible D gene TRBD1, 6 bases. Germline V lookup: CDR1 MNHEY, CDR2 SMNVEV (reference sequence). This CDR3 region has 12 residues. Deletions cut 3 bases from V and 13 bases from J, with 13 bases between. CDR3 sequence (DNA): TGTGCCAGCAGTTTCGGCAGGGGTCCACAGTTCTTC. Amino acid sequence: CASSFGRGPQFF.

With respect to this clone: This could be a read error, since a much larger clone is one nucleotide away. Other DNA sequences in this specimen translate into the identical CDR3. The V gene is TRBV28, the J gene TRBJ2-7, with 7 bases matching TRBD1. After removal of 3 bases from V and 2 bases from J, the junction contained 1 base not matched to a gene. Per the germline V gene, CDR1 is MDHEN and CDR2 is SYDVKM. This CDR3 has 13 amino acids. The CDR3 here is CASSFGQAYEQYF. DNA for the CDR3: TGTGCCAGCAGTTTCGGACAGGCCTACGAGCAGTACTTC.

CDR3 sequence (DNA): TGTGCCAGCAGTCAGGCATATGAGCAGTTCTTC. The encoded protein is CASSQAYEQFF. V usage is TRBV28 and J usage is TRBJ2-1; unclear D gene. The CDR3 covers 11 residues. Germline lookup yields CDR1 MDHEN and CDR2 SYDVKM. The ends were cut back, 5 bases at V and 8 bases at J, with 7 bases in the middle. Using reference TRBV28 and TRBJ2-1 for the parts outside the CDR3, the full variable domain is DVKVTQSSRYLVKRTGEKVFLECVQDMDHENMFWYRQDPGLGLRLIYFSYDVKMKEKGDIPEGYSVSREKKERFSLILESASTNQTSMYLCASSQAYEQFFGPGTRLTVL.

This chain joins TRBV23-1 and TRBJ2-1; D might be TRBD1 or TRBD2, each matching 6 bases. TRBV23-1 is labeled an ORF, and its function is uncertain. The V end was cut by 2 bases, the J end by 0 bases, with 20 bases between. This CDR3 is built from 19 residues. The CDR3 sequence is CASSQTGMGLSCSYNEQFF. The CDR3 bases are TGCGCCAGCAGTCAAACAGGGATGGGACTGAGCTGCTCCTACAATGAGCAGTTCTTC.

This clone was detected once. For the CDR3, the DNA is TGTGCCAGCAGTTTATGGGCAGCCTCTCCAGAGACCCAGTACTTC. Protein product: CASSLWAASPETQYF. The V call is TRBV28, the J call TRBJ2-5; D gene uncertain. This CDR3 is built from 15 residues. CDR1 and CDR2 from the germline V gene are MDHEN and SYDVKM. Trimming took 0 bases from V and 4 from J, leaving 12 bases between them.

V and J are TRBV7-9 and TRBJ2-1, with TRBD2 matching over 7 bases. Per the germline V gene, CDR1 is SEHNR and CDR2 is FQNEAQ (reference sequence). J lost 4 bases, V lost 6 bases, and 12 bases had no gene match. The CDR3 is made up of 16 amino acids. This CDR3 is CASRPPGTTLYNEQFF. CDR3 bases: TGTGCCAGCAGACCGCCCGGGACTACTCTGTACAATGAGCAGTTCTTC.

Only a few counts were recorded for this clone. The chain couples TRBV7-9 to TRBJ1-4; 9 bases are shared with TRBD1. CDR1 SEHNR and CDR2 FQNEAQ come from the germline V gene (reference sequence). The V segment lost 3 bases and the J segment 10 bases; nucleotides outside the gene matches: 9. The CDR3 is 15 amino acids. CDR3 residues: CASSLPGQGGGKLFF. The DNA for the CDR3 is TGTGCCAGCAGCTTGCCGGGACAGGGAGGAGGAAAACTGTTTTTT.

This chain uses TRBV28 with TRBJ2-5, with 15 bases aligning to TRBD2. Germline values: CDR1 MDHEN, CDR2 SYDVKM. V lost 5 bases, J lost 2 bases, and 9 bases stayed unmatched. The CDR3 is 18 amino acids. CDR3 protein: CASSTGLAGGPLQETQYF. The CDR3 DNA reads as TGTGCCAGCAGTACGGGACTAGCGGGAGGCCCCCTTCAAGAGACCCAGTACTTC.

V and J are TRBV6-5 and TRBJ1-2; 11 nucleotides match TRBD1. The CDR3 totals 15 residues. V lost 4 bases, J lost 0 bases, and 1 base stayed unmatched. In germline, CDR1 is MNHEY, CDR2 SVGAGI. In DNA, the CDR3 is TGTGCCAGCAGTTGGGGACAGGGGGCTAACTATGGCTACACCTTC. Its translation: CASSWGQGANYGYTF.

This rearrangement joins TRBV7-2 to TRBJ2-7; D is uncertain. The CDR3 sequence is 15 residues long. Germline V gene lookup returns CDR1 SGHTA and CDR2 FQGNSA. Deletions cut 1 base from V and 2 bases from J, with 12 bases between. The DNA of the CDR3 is TGTGCCAGCAGCTTAGATCTTTATTCAGCCTACGAGCAGTACTTC. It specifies CASSLDLYSAYEQYF. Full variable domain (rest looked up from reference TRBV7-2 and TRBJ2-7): GAGVSQSPSNKVTEKGKDVELRCDPISGHTALYWYRQSLGQGLEFLIYFQGNSAPDKSGLPSDRFSAERTGGSVSTLTIQRTQQEDSAVYLCASSLDLYSAYEQYFGPGTRLTVT.

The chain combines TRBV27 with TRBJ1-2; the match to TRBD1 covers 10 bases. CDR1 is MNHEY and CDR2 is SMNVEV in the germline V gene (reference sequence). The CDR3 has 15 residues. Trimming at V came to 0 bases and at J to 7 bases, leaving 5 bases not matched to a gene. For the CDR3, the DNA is TGTGCCAGCAGTTTATCCACGGGGACAGGGGTTGGCTACACCTTC. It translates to CASSLSTGTGVGYTF.

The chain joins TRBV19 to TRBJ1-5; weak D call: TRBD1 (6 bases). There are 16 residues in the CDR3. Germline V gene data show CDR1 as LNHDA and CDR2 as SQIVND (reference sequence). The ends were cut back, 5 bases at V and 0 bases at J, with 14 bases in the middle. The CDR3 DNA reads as TGTGCCAGTAGTCTCAGACAGGTCCTTAGCAATCAGCCCCAGCATTTT. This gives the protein CASSLRQVLSNQPQHF. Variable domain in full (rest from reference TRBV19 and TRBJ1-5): DGGITQSPKYLFRKEGQNVTLSCEQNLNHDAMYWYRQDPGQGLRLIYYSQIVNDFQKGDIAEGYSVSREKKESFPLTVTSAQKNPTAFYLCASSLRQVLSNQPQHFGDGTRLSIL.

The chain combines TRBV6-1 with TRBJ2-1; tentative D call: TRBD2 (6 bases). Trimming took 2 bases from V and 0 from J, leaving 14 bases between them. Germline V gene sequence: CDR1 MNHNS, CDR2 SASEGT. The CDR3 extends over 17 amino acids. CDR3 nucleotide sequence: TGTGCCAGCAGTGAAAATGATAGCGGAATCTCCTACAATGAGCAGTTCTTC. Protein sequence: CASSENDSGISYNEQFF.

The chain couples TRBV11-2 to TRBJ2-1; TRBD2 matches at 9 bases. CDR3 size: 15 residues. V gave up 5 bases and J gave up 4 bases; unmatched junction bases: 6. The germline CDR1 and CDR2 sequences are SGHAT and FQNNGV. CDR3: CASSPGTSKYNEQFF. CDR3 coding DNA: TGTGCCAGCAGCCCCGGGACTAGCAAGTACAATGAGCAGTTCTTC.

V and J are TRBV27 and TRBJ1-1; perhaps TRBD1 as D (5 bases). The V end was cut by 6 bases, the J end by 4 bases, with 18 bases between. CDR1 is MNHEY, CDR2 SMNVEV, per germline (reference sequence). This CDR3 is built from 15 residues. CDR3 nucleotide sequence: TGTGCCAGCAGCCCCAGGCCAGGGAGGGCCACTGAAGCTTTCTTT. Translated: CASSPRPGRATEAFF.

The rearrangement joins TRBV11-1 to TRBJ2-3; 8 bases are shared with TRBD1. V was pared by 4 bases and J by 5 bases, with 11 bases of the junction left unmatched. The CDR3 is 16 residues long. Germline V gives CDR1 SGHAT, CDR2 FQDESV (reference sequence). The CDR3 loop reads CASSYPPAGGKDTQYF. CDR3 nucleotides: TGTGCCAGCAGCTATCCTCCGGCAGGGGGCAAAGATACGCAGTATTTT.